This T cell receptor (beta chain) was identified in a study of Graves' ophthalmopathy and Graves' hyperthyroidism. Turning to the study itself: Absence of ophthalmopathy within 18 months of follow-up defined stable hyperthyroidism.

CDR3 regions of TCR beta were amplified from RNA transcripts. In the first round, RT-PCR was carried out with HTBI primers, and a multiplex PCR formed the second round. TCRdb re-derived calls from the multiplex PCR reads in MiXCR, one entry per CDR3 protein. The repertoire includes around 590,000 distinct CDR3 sequences, 35% to 45% of them detected once, and 3.5% to 5% sits in the top ten. Certain patients, namely those with other autoimmune diseases, uncontrolled infections, pregnancy or lactation, were excluded. Diagnosis used clinical symptoms, serum thyroxine, TRAb, thyroid ultrasound and orbital computed tomography. Trimming removed 2 bases at V and 7 bases at J, with 15 bases between. Germline V gives CDR1 MGHRA, CDR2 YSYEKL. The length of the CDR3 is 16 residues. This clonotype was detected only a few times.

This clonotype was sampled from an adult man with Graves' hyperthyroidism. Input material: peripheral blood or thyroid tissue (not recorded which). The genes are TRBV4-1 and TRBJ1-6; unclear D gene. CDR3 region: CASSQPDAPGNSPLHF. In nucleotides, the CDR3 is TGCGCCAGCAGCCAACCTGACGCCCCGGGGAATTCACCCCTCCACTTT.